These 20 T cell receptor beta chains came from one sample sequenced in a study of ipilimumab plus nivolumab after autologous stem cell transplantation. The repertoire was sequenced with immunoSEQ multiplex PCR; TCRdb's copy has only in-frame clones and lacks some. The sample consists of more than 4,500 clones, 76% of them appearing once. The sample here was PBMCs, taken in a trial of ipilimumab plus nivolumab as post-transplant consolidation. The receptors derive from a male donor with multiple myeloma.

This sequence joins TRBV5-4 and TRBJ2-4, with 7 bases aligning to TRBD2. Trimming removed 2 bases from V and 7 bases from J; junction bases left unmatched: 9. From germline, CDR1 is SGHNT and CDR2 YYREEE (reference sequence). The CDR3 is 15 residues long. The DNA for the CDR3 is TGTGCCAGCAGCTTAGAAGGGGCGGGGGAGAACATTCAGTACTTC. This encodes CASSLEGAGENIQYF.

The V gene is TRBV19, the J gene TRBJ1-1, with D possibly being TRBD1 (6 bases). There are 16 residues in the CDR3. CDR1 is LNHDA and CDR2 is SQIVND in the germline V gene (reference sequence). Trimming left V 4 bases short and J 0 bases short, with 15 bases between. CDR3 sequence (DNA): TGTGCCAGTAGTAACAGGCAGGGGTTATTGAACACTGAAGCTTTCTTT. It yields the protein CASSNRQGLLNTEAFF.

This chain connects TRBV6-5 to TRBJ1-2; unclear D gene. Germline CDR1 and CDR2: MNHEY and SVGAGI. The CDR3 loop spans 15 amino acids. Trimming pared 3 bases from V and 4 bases from J, leaving 15 bases between. The CDR3 sequence: CASSYSRDTVYGYTF. In DNA form, the CDR3 reads TGTGCCAGCAGTTATTCTAGGGATACCGTCTATGGCTACACCTTC.

V and J are TRBV6-6 and TRBJ2-1; 9 bases are shared with TRBD1. The CDR3 runs to 14 residues. The V gene's germline CDR1 is MNHNY and CDR2 SVGAGI (reference sequence). The J segment lost 7 bases and the V segment lost 5 bases, leaving 6 bases of the junction unmatched. The CDR3 protein is CASSLWTGENEQFF. The DNA for the CDR3 is TGTGCCAGCAGTCTCTGGACAGGGGAGAATGAGCAGTTCTTC.

This clone was seen a few times. The J gene is TRBJ2-3, the V gene TRBV30, with a weak D call TRBD2 (5 bases). Looked up from germline, CDR1 is GTSNPN and CDR2 is SVGIG (reference sequence). This CDR3 comprises 13 residues. Trimming took 6 bases from V and 7 from J, leaving 17 bases between them. For the CDR3, the DNA is TGTGCCTGTATCATCCCCACTAGGAATACGCAGTATTTT. Amino acids: CACIIPTRNTQYF.

The chain is built from TRBV28 and TRBJ2-2, with D perhaps TRBD2 (6 bases). Germline CDR1 reads MDHEN; CDR2 reads SYDVKM. This CDR3 has 13 residues. V shed 7 bases and J shed 4 bases, with 10 bases lying between them. CDR3 DNA sequence: TGTGCCAGCAATCGGGGGTCCACCGGGGAGCTGTTTTTT. Protein product: CASNRGSTGELFF.

The rearrangement links TRBV9 to TRBJ2-7, with a tentative D call TRBD2 (6 bases). The V end lost 0 bases, the J end lost 6 bases, and 10 bases lay between the germline ends. Germline lookup yields CDR1 SGDLS and CDR2 YYNGEE. The CDR3 consists of 13 residues. The CDR3 region is CASSVGGDSEQYF. The CDR3 DNA is TGTGCCAGCAGCGTAGGGGGGGATAGCGAGCAGTACTTC.

This clone is termed medium-sized. The rearrangement links TRBV7-3 to TRBJ2-2; D is undetermined. V lost 0 bases, J lost 5 bases, and 4 bases lay in between. CDR3 length equals 13 residues. The germline V gene encodes CDR1 SGHTA and CDR2 FQGTGA. The CDR3 loop is CASSLTLTGELFF. CDR3 nucleotide sequence: TGTGCCAGCAGCTTAACGTTAACCGGGGAGCTGTTTTTT.

This rearrangement joins TRBV7-6 to TRBJ1-1; D is undetermined. Between the trimmed V and J ends, which lost 1 base and 5 bases, there was a span of 14 bases. CDR1 is SGHVS and CDR2 is FNYEAQ in the germline V gene. The CDR3 is made up of 15 amino acids. In nucleotides, the CDR3 is TGTGCCAGCAGCTTAGGTCCCAGGAGTGAGACTGAAGCTTTCTTT. Protein product: CASSLGPRSETEAFF.

The rearrangement links TRBV6-6 to TRBJ1-2; possible D gene TRBD1, 5 bases. CDR3 length equals 14 residues. Germline V gene lookup returns CDR1 MNHNY and CDR2 SVGAGI (reference sequence). The V end lost 5 bases, the J end lost 6 bases, and 16 bases lay between the germline ends. The chain's CDR3 is CASSPPGRGDGYTF. For the CDR3, the DNA is TGTGCCAGCAGTCCCCCAGGGCGGGGGGATGGCTACACCTTC.

The chain's CDR3 is CASSVGDSRLNYGYTF. CDR3 bases: TGTGCCAGCAGCGTAGGAGACTCCCGGCTAAACTATGGCTACACCTTC. V and J are TRBV9 and TRBJ1-2; no clear D gene. The CDR3 is 16 amino acids. The V end lost 0 bases, the J end lost 2 bases, and 14 bases lay between the germline ends. Germline CDR1 reads SGDLS; CDR2 reads YYNGEE. The full variable domain, with the rest looked up from reference TRBV9 and TRBJ1-2, is DSGVTQTPKHLITATGQRVTLRCSPRSGDLSVYWYQQSLDQGLQFLIQYYNGEERAKGNILERFSAQQFPDLHSELNLSSLELGDSALYFCASSVGDSRLNYGYTFGSGTRLTVV.

J is TRBJ2-5 and V is TRBV19, with 14 positions matching TRBD2. The CDR3 sequence is 18 residues long. With V trimmed by 4 bases and J by 4 bases, 11 bases remained unmatched. The V gene's germline CDR1 is LNHDA and CDR2 SQIVND (reference sequence). The DNA of the CDR3 is TGTGCCAGTAGTAAAAATCCGGGACTAGCGGGGGTTCGAGAGACCCAGTACTTC. Protein: CASSKNPGLAGVRETQYF.

The V call is TRBV6-1, the J call TRBJ2-5; D call uncertain. The CDR3 length is 11 residues. CDR1 and CDR2 (germline): MNHNS, SASEGT. The germline V and J ends were trimmed by 5 bases and 3 bases, with 4 bases remaining between them. The CDR3: CASSKKETQYF. The CDR3 DNA is TGTGCCAGCAGTAAAAAAGAGACCCAGTACTTC.

Only a few counts were recorded for this clone. The J gene is TRBJ1-2, the V gene TRBV7-2, with a possible D match to TRBD1 (5 bases). V was shortened by 0 bases and J by 5 bases, with 13 bases between the two germline ends. Per germline, CDR1 SGHTA and CDR2 FQGNSA. This CDR3 spans 15 amino acids. The CDR3 DNA reads TGTGCCAGCAGCTTAGCCTGGGGCGGGGGATATGGCTACACCTTC. Protein product: CASSLAWGGGYGYTF.

This clone appeared once. The chain joins TRBV5-6 to TRBJ2-7, with TRBD2 identical over 9 bases. The CDR3 totals 16 residues. V trimming: 0 bases; J trimming: 4 bases; junction bases outside the gene matches: 8. Germline-derived CDR1 and CDR2 are SGHDT and YYEEEE. The CDR3 bases are TGTGCCAGCAGCTTGGTAACTAGCGGGCACCTTTACGAGCAGTACTTC. The encoded protein is CASSLVTSGHLYEQYF.

V is TRBV7-2 and J is TRBJ2-2; TRBD1 agrees at 11 bases. CDR1 SGHTA and CDR2 FQGNSA come from the germline V gene. The junction had 0 bases not matched to a gene; V was cut back by 1 base and J by 5 bases. The length of the CDR3 is 15 residues. Here the CDR3 reads CASSLGDRGTGELFF. The CDR3 DNA is TGTGCCAGCAGCTTAGGGGACAGGGGGACCGGGGAGCTGTTTTTT.

The chain recombines TRBV2 with TRBJ2-4, with 11 bases fitting TRBD2. The CDR3 is 18 residues long. In germline, CDR1 is SNHLY, CDR2 FYNNEI. Trimming took 6 bases from V and 0 from J; bases not matched to a gene: 10. CDR3 sequence reads: CASRVTSGGSLAKNIQYF. In DNA form, the CDR3 reads TGTGCCAGCAGGGTTACTAGCGGGGGATCACTAGCCAAAAACATTCAGTACTTC.

The rearrangement joins TRBV5-1 to TRBJ1-3, with TRBD1 matching 7 bases. The CDR3 extends over 15 amino acids. V lost 5 bases to trimming and J lost 0 bases; unmatched junction nucleotides: 5. Germline V gives CDR1 SGHRS, CDR2 YFSETQ. CDR3 bases: TGCGCCAGCAGGATGACAGGGAGCTCTGGAAACACCATATATTTT. It yields the protein CASRMTGSSGNTIYF.

The chain joins TRBV15 to TRBJ2-3; no definite D call. Germline-derived CDR1 and CDR2 are LNHNV and YYDKDF (reference sequence). Trimming stripped 3 bases from V and 2 bases from J, with 0 bases between. The CDR3 totals 11 residues. In DNA, the CDR3 is TGTGCCACCAGCAGCACAGATACGCAGTATTTT. Translated, it gives CATSSTDTQYF.

The sample holds a few counts of this clone. The chain uses TRBV7-3 and TRBJ2-2, with D unresolved. Trimming took 5 bases from V and 3 from J, leaving 16 bases between them. Germline V gene lookup returns CDR1 SGHTA and CDR2 FQGTGA. This CDR3 comprises 16 residues. The CDR3 DNA sequence: TGTGCCAGCAGCATTCCCCCTGAAGGATACACCGGGGAGCTGTTTTTT. Its translation is CASSIPPEGYTGELFF.